The rows below give T cell receptor beta chains drawn from one sample of a study of Ad26.COV2.S vaccination and SARS-CoV-2 variants. Some clones are missing from TCRdb's copy, which holds only in-frame ones; the method was immunoSEQ multiplex PCR. Of 180,000 or so clones listed, around 88% are singletons. Sequences were derived from peripheral blood, sampled after recovery from COVID-19. These receptors came from a human donor who had recovered from COVID-19. The CDR3 runs from the conserved cysteine through the conserved F or W. The D gene is left open where the match is weak. Clone size is shown for a subset of rows, as once, few, many or a class of expanded clone.

v_gene: TRBV10-3; abundance: few; j_gene: TRBJ1-1; d_gene: -; len: 14; CDR3nt: TGTGCCATCAGTGACGGACACTCGAACACTGAAGCTTTCTTT; CDR3aa: CAISDGHSNTEAFF
v_gene: TRBV5-1; abundance: -; j_gene: TRBJ1-1; d_gene: -; len: 15; CDR3nt: TGCGCCAGCAGCTTGGGGGGACGCGAGAACACTGAAGCTTTCTTT; CDR3aa: CASSLGGRENTEAFF
v_gene: TRBV9; abundance: once; j_gene: TRBJ2-5; d_gene: TRBD1; len: 16; CDR3nt: TGTGCCAGCAGCGTTACCGGGACAGGGGGCCGAGAGACCCAGTACTTC; CDR3aa: CASSVTGTGGRETQYF
v_gene: TRBV5-1; abundance: -; j_gene: TRBJ1-1; d_gene: -; len: 15; CDR3nt: TGCGCCAGCAGCTTGGTTGGGGGAATGAACACTGAAGCTTTCTTT; CDR3aa: CASSLVGGMNTEAFF
v_gene: TRBV5-6; abundance: -; j_gene: TRBJ1-1; d_gene: TRBD1; len: 16; CDR3nt: TGTGCCAGCAGCCCAGACAGGGGGCAATGGAGAACTGAAGCTTTCTTT; CDR3aa: CASSPDRGQWRTEAFF
v_gene: TRBV6-4; abundance: -; j_gene: TRBJ1-2; d_gene: -; len: 13; CDR3nt: TGTGCCAGCAATACCATCGGGGGTTATGGCTACACCTTC; CDR3aa: CASNTIGGYGYTF
v_gene: TRBV7-9; abundance: -; j_gene: TRBJ2-7; d_gene: TRBD2; len: 13; CDR3nt: TGTGCCAGCAGCCTAGCGGGGGGGTATACGGGAGACTTC; CDR3aa: CASSLAGGYTGDF
v_gene: TRBV4-2; abundance: -; j_gene: TRBJ2-5; d_gene: -; len: 15; CDR3nt: TGTGCCAGCAGCCAAGAGGATAGAGGGGAAGAGACCCAGTACTTC; CDR3aa: CASSQEDRGEETQYF
v_gene: TRBV3-1/TRBV3-2; abundance: once; j_gene: TRBJ1-1; d_gene: -; len: 15; CDR3nt: TGTGCCAGCAGCCAACGAGGGGTTCGGAACACTGAAGCTTTCTTT; CDR3aa: CASSQRGVRNTEAFF
v_gene: TRBV18; abundance: -; j_gene: TRBJ1-6; d_gene: -; len: 15; CDR3nt: TGTGCCAGCTCACAAAACCGGGGTCAAGGTTCACCCCTCCACTTT; CDR3aa: CASSQNRGQGSPLHF
v_gene: TRBV15; abundance: once; j_gene: TRBJ1-1; d_gene: -; len: 15; CDR3nt: TGTGCCACCAGCAGCAGGAGGGAATTTTCTACTGAAGCTTTCTTT; CDR3aa: CATSSRREFSTEAFF
v_gene: TRBV7-3; abundance: -; j_gene: TRBJ2-7; d_gene: TRBD2; len: 14; CDR3nt: TGTGCCAGCAGCCCTAGCGGGCTCACCTACGAGCAGTACTTC; CDR3aa: CASSPSGLTYEQYF
v_gene: TRBV11-2; abundance: -; j_gene: TRBJ1-1; d_gene: -; len: 11; CDR3nt: TGTGCCAGCAGCCCCCACACAGAAGCTTTCTTT; CDR3aa: CASSPHTEAFF
v_gene: TRBV5-1; abundance: -; j_gene: TRBJ1-1; d_gene: -; len: 13; CDR3nt: TGCGCCAGCAGCTTTGGGCAAGACACTGAAGCTTTCTTT; CDR3aa: CASSFGQDTEAFF
v_gene: TRBV7-9; abundance: -; j_gene: TRBJ2-3; d_gene: -; len: 16; CDR3nt: TGTGCCAGCAGTTCCTATCTAGCGCCTCCCCCAGATACGCAGTATTTT; CDR3aa: CASSSYLAPPPDTQYF
v_gene: TRBV2; abundance: -; j_gene: TRBJ2-2; d_gene: -; len: 13; CDR3nt: TGTGCCAGCAGTGAAGCGCTACGGGGGCGGCTGTTTTTT; CDR3aa: CASSEALRGRLFF
v_gene: TRBV11-2; abundance: once; j_gene: TRBJ2-7; d_gene: -; len: 13; CDR3nt: TGTGCCAGCAGCTTGGACCCATCCTACGAGCAGTACTTC; CDR3aa: CASSLDPSYEQYF
v_gene: TRBV4-1; abundance: -; j_gene: TRBJ2-5; d_gene: -; len: 14; CDR3nt: TGCGCCAGCAGCCAAGTACGGGGGGCCGAGACCCAGTACTTC; CDR3aa: CASSQVRGAETQYF
v_gene: TRBV7-9; abundance: once; j_gene: TRBJ2-3; d_gene: TRBD1; len: 15; CDR3nt: TGTGCCAGCAGCGCCGGGGACAGGGATTCAGATACGCAGTATTTT; CDR3aa: CASSAGDRDSDTQYF
v_gene: TRBV10-3; abundance: -; j_gene: TRBJ2-2; d_gene: -; len: 15; CDR3nt: TGTGCCATCAGTGAGAGGCAGGGGAACACCGGGGAGCTGTTTTTT; CDR3aa: CAISERQGNTGELFF
v_gene: TRBV27; abundance: few; j_gene: TRBJ1-6; d_gene: TRBD1; len: 16; CDR3nt: TGTGCCAGCAGACTAGGACAGGGCCCCAGAAATTCACCCCTCCACTTT; CDR3aa: CASRLGQGPRNSPLHF
v_gene: TRBV10-2; abundance: -; j_gene: TRBJ2-3; d_gene: TRBD1; len: 16; CDR3nt: TGCGCCAGCGCCCCCTTCAGGGGGCTTGACACAGATACGCAGTATTTT; CDR3aa: CASAPFRGLDTDTQYF
v_gene: TRBV27; abundance: -; j_gene: TRBJ1-1; d_gene: TRBD1; len: 13; CDR3nt: TGTGCCAGCAGTTATAACAGGGGGACTGAAGCTTTCTTT; CDR3aa: CASSYNRGTEAFF
v_gene: TRBV5-6; abundance: -; j_gene: TRBJ2-3; d_gene: -; len: 15; CDR3nt: TGTGCCAGCACTCCCCTGGGCAGGATTACAGATACGCAGTATTTT; CDR3aa: CASTPLGRITDTQYF
v_gene: TRBV11-2; abundance: once; j_gene: TRBJ2-7; d_gene: TRBD2; len: 16; CDR3nt: TGTGCCAGCAGCTTAGAGTCAGGCGGGGGGGCCTACGAGCAGTACTTC; CDR3aa: CASSLESGGGAYEQYF
v_gene: TRBV18; abundance: -; j_gene: TRBJ1-2; d_gene: -; len: 13; CDR3nt: TGTGCCAGCTCACCGGGGACTGGGGGTTTCTACACCTTC; CDR3aa: CASSPGTGGFYTF
v_gene: TRBV2; abundance: -; j_gene: TRBJ1-3; d_gene: -; len: 13; CDR3nt: TGTGCCAGCAGAGAGGCGTCTGGAAACACCATATATTTT; CDR3aa: CASREASGNTIYF
v_gene: TRBV7-3; abundance: -; j_gene: TRBJ2-7; d_gene: TRBD2; len: 21; CDR3nt: TGTGCCAGCAGCTTAGATCCGCTCGACGGCGGGACTAAAGCGAATGCCTACGAGCAGTACTTC; CDR3aa: CASSLDPLDGGTKANAYEQYF
v_gene: TRBV5-4; abundance: -; j_gene: TRBJ2-1; d_gene: -; len: 14; CDR3nt: TGTGCCAGCAGCTTGGTGACCAGGGACGATGAGCAGTTCTTC; CDR3aa: CASSLVTRDDEQFF
v_gene: TRBV10-3; abundance: -; j_gene: TRBJ1-1; d_gene: -; len: 13; CDR3nt: TGTGCCATCAAGGACGGGCTGGACACTGAAGCTTTCTTT; CDR3aa: CAIKDGLDTEAFF